This TCR beta chain was recovered during a study of technical replicates of blood from a handful of donors. Using immunoSEQ multiplex PCR, the repertoire was profiled, and TCRdb retains in-frame clones only, with some absent. Here the sample spans under 95,000 clones, 98% being singletons. V trimming: 7 bases; J trimming: 0 bases; junction bases outside the gene matches: 5. CDR1 and CDR2 (germline): MNHNY, SVGAGI (reference sequence). The CDR3 has 14 amino acids. The specimen sequenced was T cells isolated from PBMCs. The receptor's source is a human donor in good health. This chain links TRBV6-6 with TRBJ1-1, with 7 bases matching TRBD1. CDR3 DNA: TGTGCCAGCATTAGGGGGACAGTGAACACTGAAGCTTTCTTT. It yields the protein CASIRGTVNTEAFF.